This T cell receptor (beta chain) was identified in a study of identical twins. TCRdb reprocessed the 5' RACE reads with MiXCR, giving one entry per CDR3 protein. The data contain hundreds of thousands of distinct CDR3 sequences, roughly 8% of them seen just once; the ten biggest clones take up roughly 0.9%. Healthy Caucasian individuals made up all the donors. CDR1 and CDR2 (germline): LGHNT, FRNRAP. With V trimmed by 2 bases and J by 0 bases, 7 bases remained unmatched. CDR3 size: 19 residues. Only a few counts were recorded for this clonotype. The antigen is not known. Findings and limits, study-wide: Possibly, invariant MAIT and iNKT cells partly confounded zero-insertion analyses. Cross-sectional statistics underpinned the conclusions; the same donors were not followed. It was out-of-frame TCR alpha sharing in monozygotic twins that models underestimated.

The sample was also linked to a second study, of yellow fever vaccine responses in identical twins.

The chain is built from TRBV12-5 and TRBJ2-1, with 13 bases identical to TRBD2. The material sequenced was PBMCs. This sequence originates from a woman aged 18-29 years in good health. The CDR3 bases are TGTGCTAGTGGTTTGCCGGGGACTAGCGGGATCCCCTCCTACAATGAGCAGTTCTTC. Translated: CASGLPGTSGIPSYNEQFF.